This T cell receptor beta chain was observed in a study of OX40 agonist ivuxolimab in advanced cancers. Study-level information: Dose-escalation patients were diagnosed with hepatocellular carcinoma, melanoma, renal cell cancer or head and neck cancer.

Generated by immunoSEQ multiplex PCR, the TCRdb table keeps only in-frame clones and is missing some. The sample records about 70,000 clones, approximately 90% being singletons. V was cut by 11 bases and J by 7 bases, with 18 bases left in between. The CDR3 runs 12 residues. CDR1 and CDR2 (germline): SNHLY, FYNNEI. Prior autoimmune disease or systemic immunosuppression barred patients. The receptor's source is an adult with an advanced solid tumor such as melanoma, head and neck, liver or kidney cancer. V usage is TRBV2 and J usage is TRBJ2-7; the D gene is possibly TRBD1 (6 bases). The material was CD4+ or CD8+ T cells sorted from blood, obtained in a trial of the OX40 agonist ivuxolimab. The CDR3 DNA reads TGTGCCGTCAACGACAGGCGGCATGAGCAGTACTTC. Translation: CAVNDRRHEQYF.